A single sample gave rise to the 18 T cell receptor beta chains below, sequenced in a study of T cells in Graves' hyperthyroidism and ophthalmopathy. Amplified TCR beta CDR3 regions came from RNA transcripts. Primed by the HTBI set, a first-round RT-PCR was run on the TCR CDR3. TCRdb fed the multiplex PCR reads into MiXCR, producing one record per CDR3 protein. Seen here are 500,000 or so distinct CDR3 sequences, 16% observed once, and the top ten hold about 29%. The source material was blood. The receptor set was obtained from a woman younger than 45 with Graves' ophthalmopathy.

This clonotype turned up a few times. The chain is built from TRBV5-5 and TRBJ2-1; 9 positions match TRBD2. Germline CDR1 is SGHKS and CDR2 is YYEKEE (reference sequence). This CDR3 region has 15 residues. V was pared by 4 bases and J by 7 bases, with 9 bases of the junction left unmatched. The CDR3 protein is CASSPWTSEGNEQFF. In DNA form, the CDR3 reads TGTGCCAGCAGCCCATGGACTAGCGAGGGTAATGAGCAGTTCTTC.

The chain combines TRBV28 with TRBJ1-5; no firm D call. Germline V gene lookup returns CDR1 MDHEN and CDR2 SYDVKM. V was pared by 5 bases and J by 9 bases, with 8 bases between. CDR3 length: 11 residues. The CDR3 sequence is CASSPGLPQHF. The CDR3 coding sequence is TGTGCCAGCAGTCCAGGCCTGCCCCAGCATTTT.

The chain links TRBV6-2 or TRBV6-3 to TRBJ2-3, with TRBD2 matching 7 bases. V was clipped by 6 bases and J by 1 base; unmatched bases: 10. The CDR3 sequence is 16 residues long. Per germline, CDR1 MNHEY and CDR2 SVGEGT. The CDR3 sequence is CASRNGKLARTDTQYF. The CDR3, as DNA: TGTGCCAGCAGAAACGGGAAACTAGCGCGCACAGATACGCAGTATTTT.

A word on this clonotype: Since a much larger clone is just one base distant, this may be a read error. V gene TRBV7-3 combines with J gene TRBJ2-1; 7 bases agree with TRBD1. Germline V gene sequence: CDR1 SGHTA, CDR2 FQGTGA. Trimming removed 5 bases from V and 9 bases from J; junction bases left unmatched: 10. This CDR3 has 14 amino acids. This chain's CDR3 is CASSADRVHSEQFF. In nucleotides, the CDR3 is TGTGCCAGCAGCGCTGACAGGGTTCACAGTGAGCAGTTCTTC.

This clonotype was counted many times. V usage is TRBV12-3 or TRBV12-4 and J usage is TRBJ2-3; 9 bases map to TRBD1. The CDR3 runs 15 residues. The junction had 8 bases not matched to a gene; V was cut back by 6 bases and J by 4 bases. CDR3 DNA: TGTGCCAGCAGAAGAGGGACAGGGAGTGCAGATACGCAGTATTTT. It is translated as CASRRGTGSADTQYF.

This clonotype showed up many times. This chain joins TRBV3-1 and TRBJ2-7; no clear D gene. Germline V lookup: CDR1 LGHDT, CDR2 YNNKEL (reference sequence). The CDR3 has 11 amino acids. The ends were cut back, 6 bases at V and 4 bases at J, with 7 bases in the middle. CDR3 residues: CASSSNYEQYF. CDR3 nucleotide sequence: TGTGCCAGCAGTTCTAATTACGAGCAGTACTTC.

This clonotype showed up many times. The chain links TRBV12-3 or TRBV12-4 to TRBJ2-3; unclear D gene. CDR3 length: 11 residues. V gave up 6 bases and J gave up 2 bases, with 3 bases separating them. CDR3 bases: TGTGCCAGCAGGGTCACAGATACGCAGTATTTT. Protein sequence: CASRVTDTQYF.

This chain connects TRBV7-9 to TRBJ2-7; D gene unclear. V was shortened by 6 bases and J by 2 bases, with 11 bases between the two germline ends. The CDR3 has 13 amino acids. CDR1 is SEHNR and CDR2 is FQNEAQ in the germline V gene (reference sequence). The CDR3 here is CASSSFITYEQYF. The CDR3 region has the DNA TGTGCCAGCAGTTCTTTTATAACCTACGAGCAGTACTTC.

This clonotype came up many times. This chain connects TRBV20-1 to TRBJ2-5; TRBD1 agrees at 8 bases. Germline V CDR1 and CDR2: DFQATT, SNEGSKA (reference sequence). V lost 1 base, J lost 5 bases, and 9 bases stayed unmatched. CDR3 size: 15 residues. The CDR3 sequence is CSARGYRGKVETQYF. CDR3 coding DNA: TGCAGTGCTAGAGGGTACAGGGGGAAGGTGGAGACCCAGTACTTC.

This clonotype was seen many times. This chain links TRBV30 with TRBJ2-1, with D unclear. The germline V gene encodes CDR1 GTSNPN and CDR2 SVGIG (reference sequence). CDR3 length equals 15 residues. V was cut by 3 bases and J by 3 bases, with 15 bases left in between. CDR3 region: CAWSSDGINYNEQFF. As DNA, the CDR3 is TGTGCCTGGAGCTCGGACGGAATTAACTACAATGAGCAGTTCTTC.

This clonotype was counted only a few times. V and J are TRBV5-6 and TRBJ2-6; D remains unclear. V lost 2 bases, J lost 3 bases, and 9 bases lay in between. CDR1 is SGHDT, CDR2 YYEEEE, per germline. This CDR3 is built from 15 residues. CDR3 DNA: TGTGCCAGCAGCTTTGGTTTAATTGGGGCCAACGTCCTGACTTTC. Its translation: CASSFGLIGANVLTF.

The rearrangement links TRBV6-1 to TRBJ1-4, with D unresolved. CDR1 MNHNS and CDR2 SASEGT come from the germline V gene. The CDR3 extends over 14 amino acids. The V end lost 5 bases, the J end lost 4 bases, and 11 bases lay between the germline ends. The CDR3 loop is CASSSSGYNEKLFF. The CDR3 bases are TGTGCCAGCAGTAGCTCGGGGTATAATGAAAAACTGTTTTTT.

The chain employs TRBV4-3 and TRBJ2-1; a weak D match, TRBD2 (6 bases). CDR3 length: 16 residues. Germline V gives CDR1 LGHNA, CDR2 YSLEER. Trimming cost V 3 bases and J 4 bases, with 16 bases left between them. CDR3 coding DNA: TGCGCCAGCAGCCACGAAGCGGGCCTATCATACAATGAGCAGTTCTTC. Encoded protein: CASSHEAGLSYNEQFF.

This clonotype occurred many times. The rearrangement uses TRBV12-3 or TRBV12-4 and TRBJ2-5; either TRBD1 or TRBD2 may supply D (5 bases each). Deletions cut 3 bases from V and 5 bases from J, with 16 bases between. The CDR3 extends over 15 amino acids. CDR3 protein: CASSFSGLEGETQYF. The DNA for the CDR3 is TGTGCCAGCAGTTTTTCGGGGCTAGAGGGGGAGACCCAGTACTTC.

In its sample, this clonotype was seen a few times. The rearrangement links TRBV12-3 or TRBV12-4 to TRBJ1-2, with D possibly being TRBD1 (6 bases). V dropped 7 bases and J dropped 0 bases, with 12 bases sitting between them. The CDR3 consists of 14 residues. The chain's CDR3 is CASNLGGTNYGYTF. In DNA form, the CDR3 reads TGTGCCAGCAACCTAGGGGGGACTAACTATGGCTACACCTTC.

The sample holds many counts of this clonotype. This sequence joins TRBV12-3 or TRBV12-4 and TRBJ2-1; D remains ambiguous. The V end lost 7 bases, the J end lost 5 bases, and 12 bases lay between the germline ends. The CDR3 sequence is 13 residues long. CDR3 sequence: CASTPRRNNEQFF. CDR3 nucleotides: TGTGCCAGCACTCCCCGAAGGAACAATGAGCAGTTCTTC.

This clonotype has at least ten counts. V and J are TRBV6-6 and TRBJ1-2; tentatively, D is TRBD1 (5 bases). Trimming took off 2 bases at V and 2 bases at J, with 15 bases between the two ends. Germline V lookup: CDR1 MNHNY, CDR2 SVGAGI (reference sequence). The CDR3 consists of 16 residues. The CDR3 nucleotides are TGTGCCAGCAGTTACGAGTTAACAGGAGAAAACTATGGCTACACCTTC. This encodes CASSYELTGENYGYTF.

This clonotype was found many times. The chain has TRBV28 and TRBJ2-7, with 8 bases matching TRBD2. V dropped 8 bases and J dropped 2; count of bases not matched to a gene: 5. The CDR3 consists of 13 residues. Germline values: CDR1 MDHEN, CDR2 SYDVKM. Here the CDR3 reads CASRAGGTYEQYF. DNA for the CDR3: TGTGCCAGCCGTGCGGGAGGTACCTACGAGCAGTACTTC. Complete variable domain (other parts from reference TRBV28 and TRBJ2-7): DVKVTQSSRYLVKRTGEKVFLECVQDMDHENMFWYRQDPGLGLRLIYFSYDVKMKEKGDIPEGYSVSREKKERFSLILESASTNQTSMYLCASRAGGTYEQYFGPGTRLTVT.